This T cell receptor beta chain was documented in a study of shared clonotypes between healthy human individuals. Overall study: Contributing individuals were two females and three males aged 18 to 49.

CDR3 length: 14 residues. Looked up from germline, CDR1 is SEHNR and CDR2 is FQNEAQ (reference sequence). Trimming cost V 4 bases and J 4 bases; bases outside gene matches: 6. Findings and caveats of the study: The study sampled only blood, and tissue repertoires likely differ. Non-shared clonotypes displayed generation probabilities falling below those of clonotypes present in all four donors.

To note about this clone: What it recognizes is unknown. Other DNA sequences in this specimen translate into the identical CDR3.

Splitting of each subset's genomic DNA was done evenly across several immunoSEQ plates. The table came from immunoSEQ multiplex PCR; TCRdb's copy has only in-frame clones and leaves some out. The sample yields some 2.1 million clones, roughly 95% seen once. Positively selected for CCR7, the CD45RO-negative cells used as naive CD8 cells excluded terminally differentiated effector memory CD45RA+ cells. The clonotype originates from a man aged 18 to 35 in good health. Some clones in this sample may be carry-over from other donors' samples. The genes are TRBV7-9 and TRBJ2-5; the match to TRBD1 covers 7 bases. The sequenced sample was naive CD8+ T cells from PBMCs. As DNA, the CDR3 is TGTGCCAGCAGCTCAAGGACAGGCAGAGAGACCCAGTACTTC. Translation: CASSSRTGRETQYF.